The 27 T cell receptor beta chains given below trace back to one sample, sequenced in a study of CD8 T cells in Susac syndrome. An input of about 0.45 to 1 ug of RNA was subjected to reverse transcription using random hexamers. One entry per CDR3 protein results from TCRdb running MiXCR on the immunoSEQ multiplex PCR reads. The sample lists more than 95,000 distinct CDR3 sequences; around 96% were seen once. Sequenced sample: CD4+ T cells from PBMCs. The receptors stem from a human donor in good health.

The chain's CDR3 is CAWSVRLNTEAFF. The CDR3 nucleotides read TGTGCCTGGAGTGTTAGGCTGAACACTGAAGCTTTCTTT. The chain recombines TRBV30 with TRBJ1-1; no clear D. Germline-derived CDR1 and CDR2 are GTSNPN and SVGIG (reference sequence). The CDR3 loop spans 13 amino acids. V was trimmed by 0 bases and J by 0 bases, leaving 5 bases between them.

The gene calls are TRBV4-1 and TRBJ2-7; a weak D match, TRBD2 (5 bases). The CDR3 has 17 residues. Germline CDR1 is MGHRA and CDR2 is YSYEKL. V lost 4 bases and J lost 3, with 22 bases in between. The CDR3 spells CASSLLSPSNRGYEQYF. The CDR3 coding sequence is TGCGCCAGCAGCCTCCTTTCCCCGTCAAACCGGGGCTACGAGCAGTACTTC.

This chain uses TRBV4-3 with TRBJ1-6, with D perhaps matching TRBD1 (5 bases). Germline loops: CDR1 LGHNA, CDR2 YSLEER. V lost 0 bases and J lost 9, with 12 bases in between. The CDR3 length is 15 residues. The CDR3, as DNA: TGCGCCAGCAGCCAAGAGCTTACCAGGGTTTCACCCCTCCACTTT. It translates to CASSQELTRVSPLHF.

This rearrangement joins TRBV29-1 to TRBJ2-3; 8 positions match TRBD1. After removal of 2 bases from V and 3 bases from J, the junction contained 1 base not matched to a gene. The V gene's germline CDR1 is SQVTM and CDR2 ANQGSEA. The CDR3 sequence is 13 residues long. This CDR3 reads CSVEQGATDTQYF. In DNA, the CDR3 is TGCAGCGTTGAACAGGGGGCGACAGATACGCAGTATTTT.

This chain uses TRBV2 with TRBJ1-2, with D uncertain. The V gene lost 5 bases and the J gene lost 4 bases, with 11 bases spanning the gap. CDR3 size: 13 residues. The germline V gene encodes CDR1 SNHLY and CDR2 FYNNEI. CDR3 in amino acids: CASSRTESYGYTF. The CDR3, as DNA: TGTGCCAGCAGTAGGACGGAGTCCTATGGCTACACCTTC.

This chain connects TRBV18 to TRBJ2-7; D call uncertain. V lost 6 bases, J lost 2 bases, and 17 bases lay in between. Germline-derived CDR1 and CDR2 are KGHSH and LQKENI. CDR3 size: 15 residues. The CDR3 DNA reads TGTGCCAGCTCCCGAGTCCCGACACTAACCTACGAGCAGTACTTC. This encodes CASSRVPTLTYEQYF.

The chain couples TRBV12-3 or TRBV12-4 to TRBJ2-1; tentatively, D is TRBD1 (6 bases). The CDR3 contains 13 residues. Trimming left V 5 bases short and J 10 bases short, with 15 bases between. CDR3 sequence reads: CASSVQGGGEQFF. CDR3 bases: TGTGCCAGCAGTGTACAGGGTGGAGGCGAGCAGTTCTTC.

The chain uses TRBV28 and TRBJ1-2; TRBD1 matches at 9 bases. The CDR3 totals 13 residues. Germline loops: CDR1 MDHEN, CDR2 SYDVKM. The J segment lost 6 bases and the V segment lost 6 bases, leaving 5 bases of the junction unmatched. CDR3 nucleotides: TGTGCCAGCAGAACCACAGGGGGCAATGGCTACACCTTC. Amino acid sequence: CASRTTGGNGYTF.

This chain uses TRBV4-3 with TRBJ2-1; D is ambiguous. From germline, CDR1 is LGHNA and CDR2 YSLEER. V was clipped by 3 bases and J by 1 base, with 13 bases between them. This CDR3 is 16 amino acids long. CDR3 region: CASSHEESPSYNEQFF. CDR3 sequence (DNA): TGCGCCAGCAGCCACGAGGAGTCCCCTTCCTACAATGAGCAGTTCTTC.

This chain uses TRBV14 with TRBJ2-7; D is tentatively TRBD1 or TRBD2 (5 bases each). Germline V lookup: CDR1 SGHDN, CDR2 FVKESK. This CDR3 comprises 13 residues. Trimming removed 5 bases at V and 3 bases at J, with 11 bases between. The DNA for the CDR3 is TGTGCCAGCAGCTCCGGGACGGACTACGAGCAGTACTTC. As protein: CASSSGTDYEQYF.

The chain is built from TRBV5-1 and TRBJ2-5; 8 nucleotides agree with TRBD2. V lost 6 bases and J lost 4; bases outside the gene matches: 8. From germline, CDR1 is SGHRS and CDR2 YFSETQ. The CDR3 contains 14 residues. CDR3 sequence reads: CASTSGAGGETQYF. CDR3 bases: TGCGCCAGCACCTCTGGGGCGGGGGGAGAGACCCAGTACTTC.

The J gene is TRBJ1-2, the V gene TRBV2, with 11 bases fitting TRBD1. This CDR3 region has 15 residues. Looked up from germline, CDR1 is SNHLY and CDR2 is FYNNEI. With 6 bases clipped from V and 8 bases from J, the junction kept 11 bases outside the gene matches. CDR3 in DNA: TGTGCCAGCAGCCTCATCGCGGGACAGGGGGACGGCTACACCTTC. Translated: CASSLIAGQGDGYTF.

This clonotype has only a few counts. The genes are TRBV5-1 and TRBJ2-7; TRBD1 aligns across 9 bases. The ends lost 4 bases at V and 4 bases at J; junction bases unmatched: 6. CDR3 length: 14 residues. Germline V gene sequence: CDR1 SGHRS, CDR2 YFSETQ. The CDR3 nucleotides are TGCGCCAGCAGCACAGGGGGCATCAGTTACGAGCAGTACTTC. Encoded protein: CASSTGGISYEQYF.

The chain has TRBV4-2 and TRBJ2-1, with D possibly TRBD1 on 6 matching bases. Germline CDR1 and CDR2: LGHNA and YNFKEQ. V dropped 3 bases and J dropped 1 base, with 13 bases sitting between them. The length of the CDR3 is 16 residues. CDR3 in amino acids: CASSQAQGLSYNEQFF. The CDR3 DNA follows: TGTGCCAGCAGCCAGGCTCAGGGGTTATCCTACAATGAGCAGTTCTTC.

CDR3 loop: CASSASAPNYGYTF. CDR3 DNA sequence: TGTGCCAGCAGCGCCTCGGCTCCTAACTATGGCTACACCTTC. V is TRBV5-6 and J is TRBJ1-2, with D hard to call. The V gene lost 4 bases and the J gene lost 0 bases, with 10 bases spanning the gap. Looked up from germline, CDR1 is SGHDT and CDR2 is YYEEEE. The CDR3 loop spans 14 amino acids.

The chain uses TRBV18 and TRBJ2-7; D possibly corresponds to TRBD1 (6 bases). The CDR3 totals 14 residues. In germline, CDR1 is KGHSH, CDR2 LQKENI. V was pared by 3 bases and J by 5 bases, with 14 bases between. The CDR3 bases are TGTGCCAGCTCACCCGGGACACGGATCGACGAGCAGTACTTC. Translation gives CASSPGTRIDEQYF. Together with reference TRBV18 and TRBJ2-7, the CDR3 gives the full variable domain: NAGVMQNPRHLVRRRGQEARLRCSPMKGHSHVYWYRQLPEEGLKFMVYLQKENIIDESGMPKERFSAEFPKEGPSILRIQQVVRGDSAAYFCASSPGTRIDEQYFGPGTRLTVT.

The chain carries TRBV7-9 and TRBJ1-5, with a weak D call TRBD1 (5 bases). CDR3 length: 15 residues. Germline CDR1 is SEHNR and CDR2 is FQNEAQ (reference sequence). Trimming pared 3 bases from V and 3 bases from J, leaving 12 bases between. CDR3 in amino acids: CASSFGQGINQPQHF. The CDR3 nucleotides are TGTGCCAGCAGCTTCGGTCAGGGAATCAATCAGCCCCAGCATTTT.

The rearrangement joins TRBV10-3 to TRBJ2-3, with 9 bases aligning to TRBD2. Germline CDR1 ENHRY, CDR2 SYGVKD. This CDR3 contains 17 residues. The J segment lost 6 bases and the V segment lost 4 bases, leaving 14 bases of the junction unmatched. In nucleotides, the CDR3 is TGTGCCATCAGTGGTTGGGATGTAGCGGGAGCGGGGGATACGCAGTATTTT. This codes for CAISGWDVAGAGDTQYF.

The genes are TRBV30 and TRBJ2-4, with D tentatively TRBD1 or TRBD2 (5 bases each). This CDR3 is built from 13 residues. The germline CDR1 and CDR2 sequences are GTSNPN and SVGIG (reference sequence). The V end lost 2 bases, the J end lost 7 bases, and 12 bases lay between the germline ends. This chain's CDR3 is CAWSRGTANIQYF. The CDR3 region has the DNA TGTGCCTGGAGTAGAGGGACCGCCAACATTCAGTACTTC.

This chain connects TRBV9 to TRBJ2-2; TRBD2 aligns across 8 bases. Trimming cost V 0 bases and J 7 bases; bases outside gene matches: 8. This CDR3 is 16 amino acids long. Germline values: CDR1 SGDLS, CDR2 YYNGEE. CDR3 DNA: TGTGCCAGCAGCGTAGGTCAGCGGGGGTACGGCGGGGAGCTGTTTTTT. This translates into CASSVGQRGYGGELFF.

The rearrangement uses TRBV27 and TRBJ2-1; 7 nucleotides agree with TRBD1. CDR1 MNHEY and CDR2 SMNVEV come from the germline V gene (reference sequence). This CDR3 contains 18 residues. V was pared by 4 bases and J by 10 bases, with 22 bases of the junction left unmatched. Here the CDR3 DNA reads TGTGCCAGCAGTTGGGGCCGGCCCGGGGCGCGAGGGGGCGAAGAGCAGTTCTTC. Translating it yields CASSWGRPGARGGEEQFF.

This clonotype came up a few times. V and J are TRBV18 and TRBJ2-1; 10 bases are shared with TRBD2. This CDR3 has 14 amino acids. V lost 6 bases to trimming and J lost 4 bases; unmatched junction nucleotides: 3. Per the germline V gene, CDR1 is KGHSH and CDR2 is LQKENI. The CDR3 reads CASSLAGEYNEQFF. CDR3 sequence (DNA): TGTGCCAGCTCCCTAGCGGGAGAGTACAATGAGCAGTTCTTC. The whole variable domain, filled in from reference TRBV18 and TRBJ2-1, reads NAGVMQNPRHLVRRRGQEARLRCSPMKGHSHVYWYRQLPEEGLKFMVYLQKENIIDESGMPKERFSAEFPKEGPSILRIQQVVRGDSAAYFCASSLAGEYNEQFFGPGTRLTVL.

The chain employs TRBV20-1 and TRBJ1-2, with D perhaps TRBD1 (5 bases). The length of the CDR3 is 14 residues. Germline V gives CDR1 DFQATT, CDR2 SNEGSKA (reference sequence). V lost 0 bases to trimming and J lost 4 bases, with 12 bases between them. The CDR3 loop reads CSARDAGRFYGYTF. CDR3 DNA sequence: TGCAGTGCTAGAGATGCGGGACGGTTCTATGGCTACACCTTC.

A word on this clonotype: A junction boundary mismatches the germline segment, possibly from a read error. The chain joins TRBV5-1 to TRBJ2-2, with TRBD1 identical over 7 bases. Germline loops: CDR1 SGHRS, CDR2 YFSETQ. CDR3 length: 15 residues. The CDR3 spells CASSKGQSNAGELFF. CDR3 DNA: TGCGCCAGCTCGAAGGGACAGTCGAACGCCGGGGAGCTGTTTTTT.

V and J are TRBV18 and TRBJ2-6, with no clear D. The CDR3 has 14 amino acids. The V and J ends lost 2 bases and 0 bases respectively, with 2 bases between them. Looked up from germline, CDR1 is KGHSH and CDR2 is LQKENI. CDR3 nucleotides: TGTGCCAGCTCACCAATCTCTGGGGCCAACGTCCTGACTTTC. Amino acid sequence: CASSPISGANVLTF.

This rearrangement joins TRBV10-3 to TRBJ1-1; D might be TRBD1 (5 bases). Trimming cost V 0 bases and J 1 base, with 6 bases left between them. Germline-derived CDR1 and CDR2 are ENHRY and SYGVKD. The length of the CDR3 is 14 residues. In DNA, the CDR3 is TGTGCCATCAGTGAGTCGGGGCCGAACACTGAAGCTTTCTTT. Its protein is CAISESGPNTEAFF.

V usage is TRBV5-4 and J usage is TRBJ2-5, with 8 bases lining up with TRBD2. V lost 4 bases, J lost 0 bases, and 8 bases stayed unmatched. CDR1 is SGHNT, CDR2 YYREEE, per germline (reference sequence). The CDR3 spans 16 residues. The CDR3 sequence is CASSPGGSHHQETQYF. CDR3 DNA: TGTGCCAGCAGCCCGGGAGGGTCTCACCACCAAGAGACCCAGTACTTC.